This section outlines one T cell receptor beta chain sequence together with its context. These data are taken from a study of blood T cell repertoires in COVID-19. Overall study context: The United States, Italy and Spain provided the acute and convalescent COVID-19 samples. Sample material is recorded as cDNA or gDNA derived from T cells, B-cell-depleted T cells, or PBMCs.

How the authors handled the data: Reference gene primer amplification yielded estimated nucleated cell counts. The repertoire was sequenced with immunoSEQ multiplex PCR; TCRdb's copy has only in-frame clones and lacks some. The V and J calls and clone size are taken from that table; D and trimming were inferred from the DNA. The table includes fewer than 75,000 clones, roughly 86% detected once. V shed 3 bases, J shed 4 bases, and the junction held 11 bases outside the gene matches. CDR3 length equals 17 residues. Germline loops: CDR1 KGHSH, CDR2 LQKENI. The sequenced sample was peripheral blood. The TCR comes from a man aged 55 to 70 with active or convalescent COVID-19. This sequence joins TRBV18 and TRBJ2-1; 8 bases agree with TRBD2. The CDR3 DNA follows: TGTGCCAGCTCACCGTCCCTCGGGACTAGTCTTTACAATGAGCAGTTCTTC. The encoded protein is CASSPSLGTSLYNEQFF.